This entry lists 27 T cell receptor beta chains sequenced from one sample in a study of OX40 agonist ivuxolimab in advanced cancers. TCRdb's copy holds only in-frame clones and misses some; the assay was immunoSEQ multiplex PCR. The data hold approximately 92,000 clones, with approximately 84% observed a single time. The sequencing here drew on CD4+ or CD8+ T cells sorted from blood, taken in a trial of the OX40 agonist ivuxolimab. The receptors were gathered from an adult with an advanced solid tumor such as melanoma, head and neck, liver or kidney cancer.

The rearrangement joins TRBV9 to TRBJ1-2; TRBD1 might be the D (5 bases). Per germline, CDR1 SGDLS and CDR2 YYNGEE. The V and J ends lost 0 bases and 8 bases respectively, with 14 bases between them. This CDR3 has 14 residues. The CDR3 coding sequence is TGTGCCAGCAGCGTAGAAAGGGGAGGCAAAGGCTACACCTTC. Translated: CASSVERGGKGYTF.

This rearrangement joins TRBV10-3 to TRBJ2-7; D gene ambiguous. Germline assignment: CDR1 ENHRY and CDR2 SYGVKD. Trimming took off 0 bases at V and 0 bases at J, with 6 bases between the two ends. There are 14 residues in the CDR3. The CDR3 sequence: CAISESVDSYEQYF. The CDR3, as DNA: TGTGCCATCAGTGAGTCGGTGGACTCCTACGAGCAGTACTTC.

The CDR3 nucleotides are TGTGCCAGCGGACTAGCGGGAGGGCCGCAGTTCTTC. The encoded protein is CASGLAGGPQFF. The chain employs TRBV27 and TRBJ2-1, with 15 bases lining up with TRBD2. CDR1 and CDR2 (germline): MNHEY, SMNVEV (reference sequence). Trimming took 8 bases from V and 12 from J; bases not matched to a gene: 2. The CDR3 length is 12 residues.

This rearrangement joins TRBV6-5 to TRBJ1-1; D may be TRBD1 (6 bases). V gave up 2 bases and J gave up 1 base, with 14 bases separating them. Germline assignment: CDR1 MNHEY and CDR2 SVGAGI. The CDR3 is 16 residues long. CDR3 DNA sequence: TGTGCCAGCAGTTACGGGGGGGCACAGAAGAACACTGAAGCTTTCTTT. It specifies CASSYGGAQKNTEAFF.

This clone was seen just once. This sequence joins TRBV7-6 and TRBJ1-2, with TRBD1 identical over 7 bases. The V and J ends lost 1 base and 4 bases, in that order; junction bases with no gene match: 12. This CDR3 spans 17 amino acids. The germline CDR1 and CDR2 sequences are SGHVS and FNYEAQ. The CDR3 nucleotides are TGTGCCAGCAGCTTAGGTGACAGGGAGGATTCTGGCTATGGCTACACCTTC. Protein sequence: CASSLGDREDSGYGYTF.

The chain uses TRBV7-2 and TRBJ1-2; the D is unclear. V dropped 0 bases and J dropped 0 bases, with 11 bases sitting between them. The germline V gene encodes CDR1 SGHTA and CDR2 FQGNSA. The CDR3 has 16 amino acids. The CDR3, as DNA: TGTGCCAGCAGCTTAGCGCCGGCAGGAACTAACTATGGCTACACCTTC. The encoded protein is CASSLAPAGTNYGYTF.

J is TRBJ1-6 and V is TRBV6-4, with D maybe TRBD1 (6 bases). The CDR3 has 14 amino acids. Looked up from germline, CDR1 is MRHNA and CDR2 is SNTAGT. V was pared by 3 bases and J by 12 bases, with 15 bases between. The CDR3 DNA reads as TGTGCCAGCAGTGAGCTCGACAGGACGGAACCCCTCCACTTT. Translation: CASSELDRTEPLHF.

The chain couples TRBV15 to TRBJ2-7, with a weak D call TRBD2 (7 bases). Germline V gene data show CDR1 as LNHNV and CDR2 as YYDKDF (reference sequence). The germline V and J ends were trimmed by 5 bases and 5 bases, with 19 bases remaining between them. The CDR3 runs 15 residues. This CDR3 reads CATSGGGEAIHEQYF. CDR3 nucleotides: TGTGCCACCAGCGGGGGGGGCGAGGCGATCCACGAGCAGTACTTC.

The chain has TRBV7-3 and TRBJ2-6, with 8 bases that match TRBD1. With V trimmed by 2 bases and J by 0 bases, 9 bases remained unmatched. CDR1 and CDR2 from the germline V gene are SGHTA and FQGTGA. This CDR3 has 19 amino acids. The CDR3 region is CASSLFPTGVNSGANVLTF. The CDR3 DNA sequence: TGTGCCAGCAGCTTATTCCCGACAGGGGTGAACTCTGGGGCCAACGTCCTGACTTTC. Filled out from reference TRBV7-3 and TRBJ2-6, the complete variable domain reads GAGVSQTPSNKVTEKGKYVELRCDPISGHTALYWYRQSLGQGPEFLIYFQGTGAADDSGLPNDRFFAVRPEGSVSTLKIQRTERGDSAVYLCASSLFPTGVNSGANVLTFGAGSRLTVL.

The chain couples TRBV6-6 to TRBJ1-3; D perhaps matches TRBD1 (5 bases). CDR1 and CDR2 (germline): MNHNY, SVGAGI (reference sequence). The V gene lost 5 bases and the J gene lost 1 base, with 9 bases spanning the gap. This CDR3 spans 14 amino acids. Written as DNA, the CDR3 is TGTGCCAGCAGTGTTAGGGGTTCTGGAAACACCATATATTTT. Translated: CASSVRGSGNTIYF.

As concerns this clone: This same CDR3 is encoded by further DNA sequences in the sample. V is TRBV10-3 and J is TRBJ2-3; D is ambiguous. CDR3 length equals 11 residues. Germline V gives CDR1 ENHRY, CDR2 SYGVKD. V was shortened by 2 bases and J by 4 bases, with 1 base between the two germline ends. The CDR3 sequence is CAISEADTQYF. CDR3 DNA: TGTGCCATCAGTGAGGCAGATACGCAGTATTTT.

The chain employs TRBV5-4 and TRBJ2-3; D is ambiguous. Germline loops: CDR1 SGHNT, CDR2 YYREEE (reference sequence). This CDR3 has 15 residues. V dropped 0 bases and J dropped 0 bases, with 8 bases sitting between them. The CDR3 sequence: CASSLVPGSTDTQYF. DNA for the CDR3: TGTGCCAGCAGCTTGGTCCCCGGCAGCACAGATACGCAGTATTTT.

The genes are TRBV10-3 and TRBJ2-1, with 7 bases matching TRBD2. J gave up 8 bases and V 0 bases, and 10 bases lay outside the gene matches. Germline V gene data show CDR1 as ENHRY and CDR2 as SYGVKD. This CDR3 spans 16 amino acids. CDR3: CAISESSVAGAYEQFF. CDR3 nucleotide sequence: TGTGCCATCAGTGAGTCGAGTGTTGCGGGAGCCTATGAGCAGTTCTTC.

The chain uses TRBV6-5 and TRBJ1-3; no firm D call. This CDR3 spans 16 amino acids. V lost 0 bases and J lost 3, with 12 bases in between. Germline assignment: CDR1 MNHEY and CDR2 SVGAGI. For the CDR3, the DNA is TGTGCCAGCAGTTACTCGACCGGATCGGTTGGAAACACCATATATTTT. It codes for CASSYSTGSVGNTIYF.

The rearrangement joins TRBV5-6 to TRBJ2-5, with TRBD2 matching over 10 bases. Germline loops: CDR1 SGHDT, CDR2 YYEEEE. CDR3 length equals 15 residues. V lost 4 bases to trimming and J lost 5 bases; unmatched junction nucleotides: 8. CDR3 protein: CASSRQGLALETQYF. The CDR3 coding sequence is TGTGCCAGCAGCCGGCAGGGACTAGCGTTGGAGACCCAGTACTTC.

The chain has TRBV6-5 and TRBJ1-5; possible D gene TRBD1, 5 bases. The CDR3 sequence is 15 residues long. Trimming cost V 7 bases and J 0 bases, with 13 bases left between them. Germline CDR1 reads MNHEY; CDR2 reads SVGAGI. The CDR3 bases are TGTGCCAGCAAGGCCCGGGGGGATAGCAATCAGCCCCAGCATTTT. Translating gives CASKARGDSNQPQHF.

The chain links TRBV9 to TRBJ2-3; 7 nucleotides align to TRBD2. Germline V gene sequence: CDR1 SGDLS, CDR2 YYNGEE. V lost 0 bases to trimming and J lost 2 bases; unmatched junction nucleotides: 3. This CDR3 contains 15 residues. The CDR3 region is CASSVAGLLTDTQYF. The CDR3 DNA reads TGTGCCAGCAGCGTAGCGGGACTACTCACAGATACGCAGTATTTT.

V usage is TRBV10-3 and J usage is TRBJ2-5; 8 bases fit TRBD2. The DNA matches TRBJ2-7 better at its end, which makes the J call doubtful. Germline assignment: CDR1 ENHRY and CDR2 SYGVKD. The CDR3 covers 13 residues. The CDR3 reads CAISELLAAEQYF. CDR3 DNA sequence: TGTGCCATCAGTGAATTACTAGCGGCCGAGCAGTACTTC.

The chain carries TRBV5-1 and TRBJ1-2; a possible D gene is TRBD1 (5 bases). Germline assignment: CDR1 SGHRS and CDR2 YFSETQ. This CDR3 comprises 15 residues. Trimming removed 5 bases at V and 3 bases at J, with 17 bases between. The CDR3 is CASRPGGSTDYGYTF. In DNA form, the CDR3 reads TGCGCCAGCAGGCCCGGGGGGTCAACTGACTATGGCTACACCTTC.

In this sample, this clone turned up a few times. The V and J genes are TRBV7-2 and TRBJ1-2; D not resolved. CDR3 length: 16 residues. The germline CDR1 and CDR2 sequences are SGHTA and FQGNSA. Trimming took 7 bases from V and 4 from J, leaving 22 bases between them. Here the CDR3 reads CASIPSGTAALYGYTF. The CDR3 nucleotides are TGTGCCAGCATCCCATCGGGAACAGCAGCACTCTATGGCTACACCTTC. Combining the CDR3 with reference TRBV7-2 and TRBJ1-2 gives the whole variable domain GAGVSQSPSNKVTEKGKDVELRCDPISGHTALYWYRQSLGQGLEFLIYFQGNSAPDKSGLPSDRFSAERTGGSVSTLTIQRTQQEDSAVYLCASIPSGTAALYGYTFGSGTRLTVV.

This clone was observed once. The genes are TRBV15 and TRBJ2-1; the D is unclear. Trimming cost V 7 bases and J 3 bases, with 7 bases left between them. The CDR3 is made up of 12 amino acids. CDR1 and CDR2 (germline): LNHNV, YYDKDF (reference sequence). The CDR3 protein is CATTLDYNEQFF. The CDR3 DNA reads TGTGCCACCACCTTAGACTACAATGAGCAGTTCTTC.

This clone was seen a handful of times. The rearrangement uses TRBV11-2 and TRBJ2-5, with D unclear. CDR1 and CDR2 (germline): SGHAT, FQNNGV. This CDR3 comprises 13 residues. Trimming removed 1 base from V and 5 bases from J, with 8 bases in between. The CDR3: CASSLGDGETQYF. The CDR3 DNA reads TGTGCCAGCAGCTTAGGGGATGGGGAGACCCAGTACTTC.

V and J are TRBV11-3 and TRBJ2-7, with TRBD1 matching 10 bases. There are 15 residues in the CDR3. V lost 5 bases and J lost 4; bases outside the gene matches: 8. The V gene's germline CDR1 is SGHNT and CDR2 YENEEA. CDR3 sequence reads: CASSPSTGGRYEQYF. CDR3 sequence (DNA): TGTGCCAGCAGCCCGTCGACAGGGGGCCGGTACGAGCAGTACTTC.

The chain is built from TRBV27 and TRBJ2-7, with D possibly TRBD2 on 6 matching bases. The germline gives CDR1 MNHEY, CDR2 SMNVEV (reference sequence). The CDR3 loop spans 13 amino acids. The ends were cut back, 11 bases at V and 3 bases at J, with 17 bases in the middle. The CDR3 here is CASASELDYEQYF. CDR3 bases: TGTGCCTCAGCTAGCGAATTAGACTACGAGCAGTACTTC.

This clone was detected only a few times. The V and J genes are TRBV27 and TRBJ2-7; D may be TRBD2 (6 bases). Trimming removed 2 bases at V and 1 base at J, with 12 bases between. Germline lookup yields CDR1 MNHEY and CDR2 SMNVEV (reference sequence). This CDR3 comprises 15 residues. CDR3 in amino acids: CASSLDGGRSYEQYF. The DNA of the CDR3 is TGTGCCAGCAGTTTAGACGGGGGAAGGTCCTACGAGCAGTACTTC.

This clone was seen more than once but under ten times. V is TRBV4-2 and J is TRBJ1-4; 7 nucleotides match TRBD1. The CDR3 extends over 21 amino acids. Germline V gene lookup returns CDR1 LGHNA and CDR2 YNFKEQ. Losses at the gene ends were 0 bases for V and 0 bases for J; bases not matched to a gene: 16. The CDR3 spells CASSQDPQIKGQTTTNEKLFF. As DNA, the CDR3 is TGTGCCAGCAGCCAAGATCCCCAAATCAAGGGACAGACTACAACTAATGAAAAACTGTTTTTT.

V is TRBV30 and J is TRBJ1-2; D gene uncertain. The CDR3 is 11 residues long. The germline V gene encodes CDR1 GTSNPN and CDR2 SVGIG (reference sequence). The V end was cut by 4 bases, the J end by 8 bases, with 11 bases between. This chain's CDR3 is CAWTPREGYTF. CDR3 DNA sequence: TGTGCCTGGACCCCGCGGGAGGGCTACACCTTC.